These 25 T cell receptor beta chains came from one sample sequenced in a study of preoperative IRX-2 immunotherapy in early breast cancer. Sequencing used immunoSEQ multiplex PCR; TCRdb keeps in-frame clones, though not all of them. In the table there are around 95,000 clones, approximately 90% of which are singletons. Indicated treatment: preoperative locoregional IRX-2 cytokine immunotherapy. The material sequenced was tumor tissue, taken after IRX-2 immunotherapy. The receptors were gathered from a human donor with breast cancer.

The genes are TRBV25-1 and TRBJ1-3; no firm D call. Germline CDR1 is MGHDK and CDR2 is SYGVNS. The CDR3 consists of 17 residues. V was trimmed by 6 bases and J by 2 bases, leaving 20 bases between them. The CDR3 loop is CASRKGPGISPGNTIYF. In nucleotides, the CDR3 is TGTGCCAGCAGAAAAGGACCGGGCATTTCCCCTGGAAACACCATATATTTT.

This chain uses TRBV6-8 with TRBJ1-5, with unresolved D. Trimming took 7 bases from V and 4 from J, leaving 11 bases between them. The CDR3 spans 13 residues. Germline V CDR1 and CDR2: MNHGY, SAAAGT. CDR3 loop: CASMGVNNQPQHF. DNA of the CDR3: TGTGCCAGCATGGGCGTAAATAATCAGCCCCAGCATTTT.

The rearrangement uses TRBV1 and TRBJ1-2; the D call of TRBD1 is as the table states it, not checked on the DNA. TRBV1 constitutes a pseudogene. The CDR3 length is 15 residues. In DNA form, the CDR3 reads TGCGCCAGCAGCCAAGGAACAGCCTCTAACTATGGCTACACCTTC. This sequence encodes CASSQGTASNYGYTF.

The chain carries TRBV6-8 and TRBJ1-2; D may be TRBD1 (5 bases). The CDR3 contains 13 residues. V lost 4 bases and J lost 8, with 14 bases in between. Germline lookup yields CDR1 MNHGY and CDR2 SAAAGT. This chain's CDR3 is CASSFDSLLGYTF. The CDR3 DNA sequence: TGTGCCAGCAGTTTTGACAGCCTTTTGGGCTACACCTTC.

The V call is TRBV11-3, the J call TRBJ2-1; 7 positions agree with TRBD2. Germline CDR1 SGHNT, CDR2 YENEEA. Unmatched junction bases numbered 9, after V lost 3 bases and J lost 1 base. The CDR3 covers 17 residues. CDR3 sequence reads: CASSLDYQRGSYNEQFF. CDR3 DNA: TGTGCCAGCAGCTTGGATTATCAGCGGGGTTCCTACAATGAGCAGTTCTTC.

This clone was counted a few times. The CDR3 reads CASKLQDFSTYEQYF. In DNA form, the CDR3 reads TGTGCCAGCAAATTACAGGACTTTTCAACCTACGAGCAGTACTTC. The chain couples TRBV6-8 to TRBJ2-7, with D possibly being TRBD1 or TRBD2 (5 bases each). Trimming left V 7 bases short and J 2 bases short, with 18 bases between. Germline V gives CDR1 MNHGY, CDR2 SAAAGT. The CDR3 is made up of 15 amino acids.

The rearrangement links TRBV30 to TRBJ2-3; D unclear. This CDR3 is built from 11 residues. The V gene lost 2 bases and the J gene lost 6 bases, with 6 bases spanning the gap. The germline gives CDR1 GTSNPN, CDR2 SVGIG (reference sequence). The CDR3 protein is CAWSWLDTQYF. CDR3 sequence (DNA): TGTGCCTGGAGTTGGCTGGATACGCAGTATTTT.

The chain's CDR3 is CASIPRASQPQHF. The CDR3 DNA reads as TGTGCCAGCATCCCAAGGGCCAGTCAGCCCCAGCATTTT. The rearrangement uses TRBV28 and TRBJ1-5, with D unresolved. V was clipped by 7 bases and J by 6 bases, with 13 bases between them. Germline V gene data show CDR1 as MDHEN and CDR2 as SYDVKM. CDR3 length: 13 amino acids.

This clone has just one count. The V and J genes are TRBV11-3 and TRBJ1-1; D may be TRBD1 (6 bases). Trimming removed 2 bases from V and 1 base from J, with 11 bases in between. Germline loops: CDR1 SGHNT, CDR2 YENEEA. The CDR3 sequence is 15 residues long. CDR3 protein: CASSLLGGRNTEAFF. The CDR3 region has the DNA TGTGCCAGCAGCTTATTAGGGGGGAGGAACACTGAAGCTTTCTTT.

The chain uses TRBV7-1 and TRBJ2-4; D might be TRBD2 (6 bases). TRBV7-1 is annotated as an ORF whose role is uncertain. CDR3 length: 16 residues. V shed 5 bases and J shed 1 base, with 15 bases lying between them. The CDR3 sequence: CASSQEAGSAKNIQYF. The CDR3 region has the DNA TGTGCCAGCAGCCAAGAAGCCGGGAGCGCCAAAAACATTCAGTACTTC.

The chain's CDR3 is CATSRNKGGDTEAFF. The CDR3 DNA reads TGTGCCACCAGCCGAAACAAAGGGGGCGACACTGAAGCTTTCTTT. The chain links TRBV15 to TRBJ1-1, with TRBD1 identical over 7 bases. The CDR3 runs to 15 residues. The germline gives CDR1 LNHNV, CDR2 YYDKDF (reference sequence). V gave up 5 bases and J gave up 3 bases; unmatched junction bases: 9.

V usage is TRBV5-1 and J usage is TRBJ2-5; 8 bases are shared with TRBD2. Germline trimming cut 3 bases from V and 5 bases from J; bases unmatched to any gene: 9. The CDR3 is made up of 15 amino acids. Germline lookup yields CDR1 SGHRS and CDR2 YFSETQ. CDR3 bases: TGCGCCAGCAGCTACAGCGGGAGTCAGGAGGAGACCCAGTACTTC. Amino acid sequence: CASSYSGSQEETQYF.

The table lists this clone with a few counts. The rearrangement joins TRBV11-3 to TRBJ2-3, with D unclear. The CDR3 runs 16 residues. The germline CDR1 and CDR2 sequences are SGHNT and YENEEA. Trimming left V 1 base short and J 0 bases short, with 11 bases between. The CDR3 spells CASSLGLKSSTDTQYF. CDR3 nucleotides: TGTGCCAGCAGCTTAGGACTGAAGTCCAGCACAGATACGCAGTATTTT.

This clone was detected only once. The rearrangement joins TRBV30 to TRBJ1-2, with unresolved D. The CDR3 spans 12 residues. V shed 3 bases and J shed 5 bases, with 10 bases lying between them. Germline V gene data show CDR1 as GTSNPN and CDR2 as SVGIG (reference sequence). The CDR3 protein is CAWSEASYGYTF. The DNA of the CDR3 is TGTGCCTGGAGCGAGGCAAGYTATGGCTACACCTTC.

The gene calls are TRBV6-4 and TRBJ1-2; 7 bases are a match to TRBD1. CDR3 size: 14 residues. Germline CDR1 and CDR2: MRHNA and SNTAGT. Trimming cost V 6 bases and J 1 base; bases outside gene matches: 5. DNA for the CDR3: TGTGCCAGCAGCACCGGGACAGATAACTATGGCTACACCTTC. Its translation: CASSTGTDNYGYTF.

V usage is TRBV23-1 and J usage is TRBJ1-4; no firm D call. TRBV23-1 is reported as an ORF; its role is uncertain. The CDR3 runs to 14 residues. Trimming cost V 6 bases and J 8 bases, with 16 bases left between them. In DNA form, the CDR3 reads TGCGCCAGCAGCCCGGTGGGGATTGAGGAAAAACTGTTTTTT. It specifies CASSPVGIEEKLFF.

This chain links TRBV28 with TRBJ2-7; tentatively, D is TRBD1 (5 bases). Germline assignment: CDR1 MDHEN and CDR2 SYDVKM. The CDR3 consists of 14 residues. Trimming removed 6 bases at V and 3 bases at J, with 15 bases between. The CDR3 bases are TGTGCCAGCAGATACGACAGATTCGGCTACGAGCAGTACTTC. Its translation is CASRYDRFGYEQYF.

This clone has only a few counts. V is TRBV11-3 and J is TRBJ2-1; 15 bases match TRBD2. Trimming removed 5 bases from V and 6 bases from J; junction bases left unmatched: 5. The CDR3 has 16 amino acids. Germline V gene data show CDR1 as SGHNT and CDR2 as YENEEA. The CDR3 DNA is TGTGCCAGCAGCGCTCGGACTAGCGGGAGGGGCAATGAGCAGTTCTTC. It specifies CASSARTSGRGNEQFF.

To note about this clone: The junction and the germline gene differ at one end; a read error may be behind it. The gene calls are TRBV28 and TRBJ1-4; D perhaps matches TRBD1 (5 bases). This CDR3 region has 14 residues. Germline CDR1 reads MDHEN; CDR2 reads SYDVKM. For the CDR3, the DNA is TGTGCTAGCAGTGAGACAGCAAATAATGAAAAACTGTTTTTT. This sequence encodes CASSETANNEKLFF.

The chain employs TRBV6-1 and TRBJ1-5; D remains unclear. This CDR3 has 14 residues. Between the trimmed V and J ends, which lost 0 bases and 3 bases, there was a span of 6 bases. CDR1 is MNHNS, CDR2 SASEGT, per germline. DNA for the CDR3: TGTGCCAGCAGTGAAGCGCAGTTCAATCAGCCCCAGCATTTT. Amino acids: CASSEAQFNQPQHF.

The sample holds one count of this clone. The chain carries TRBV19 and TRBJ2-6, with TRBD1 matching over 11 bases. Trimming at V came to 4 bases and at J to 0 bases, leaving 5 bases not matched to a gene. CDR3 size: 18 residues. Germline V gene lookup returns CDR1 LNHDA and CDR2 SQIVND (reference sequence). CDR3 residues: CASSTPGQGGSGANVLTF. CDR3 nucleotides: TGTGCCAGTAGTACCCCGGGACAGGGGGGCTCTGGGGCCAACGTCCTGACTTTC.

The chain couples TRBV2 to TRBJ2-2; D is ambiguous. The CDR3 runs to 17 residues. Germline V gene data show CDR1 as SNHLY and CDR2 as FYNNEI. Deletions cut 8 bases from V and 3 bases from J, with 22 bases between. This chain's CDR3 is CASQLAAFFEDTGELFF. In DNA form, the CDR3 reads TGTGCCAGCCAGCTGGCGGCCTTTTTCGAGGACACCGGGGAGCTGTTTTTT.

The V and J genes are TRBV18 and TRBJ1-3; D is perhaps TRBD1 (5 bases). The V end was cut by 6 bases, the J end by 3 bases, with 18 bases between. The CDR3 consists of 16 residues. Germline-derived CDR1 and CDR2 are KGHSH and LQKENI. CDR3 nucleotides: TGTGCCAGCTCGGACACAGCAGGGACTAGTGGAAACACCATATATTTT. Its translation: CASSDTAGTSGNTIYF. The full variable domain, in which reference TRBV18 and TRBJ1-3 provide the parts outside the CDR3, is NAGVMQNPRHLVRRRGQEARLRCSPMKGHSHVYWYRQLPEEGLKFMVYLQKENIIDESGMPKERFSAEFPKEGPSILRIQQVVRGDSAAYFCASSDTAGTSGNTIYFGEGSWLTVV.

The chain joins TRBV5-1 to TRBJ1-4; D not certain. CDR3 length: 16 residues. The germline V gene encodes CDR1 SGHRS and CDR2 YFSETQ. V was pared by 4 bases and J by 4 bases, with 17 bases between. DNA for the CDR3: TGCGCCAGCAGCCCCAATCCCTCTACCCTTAATGAAAAACTGTTTTTT. It is translated as CASSPNPSTLNEKLFF.

The rearrangement uses TRBV30 and TRBJ1-2; D is ambiguous. Germline-derived CDR1 and CDR2 are GTSNPN and SVGIG (reference sequence). Between the trimmed V and J ends, which lost 3 bases and 8 bases, there was a span of 19 bases. The CDR3 covers 14 residues. The CDR3 is CAWRLTRGVSGYTF. Written as DNA, the CDR3 is TGTGCCTGGAGACTTACCCGGGGAGTATCGGGCTACACCTTC.